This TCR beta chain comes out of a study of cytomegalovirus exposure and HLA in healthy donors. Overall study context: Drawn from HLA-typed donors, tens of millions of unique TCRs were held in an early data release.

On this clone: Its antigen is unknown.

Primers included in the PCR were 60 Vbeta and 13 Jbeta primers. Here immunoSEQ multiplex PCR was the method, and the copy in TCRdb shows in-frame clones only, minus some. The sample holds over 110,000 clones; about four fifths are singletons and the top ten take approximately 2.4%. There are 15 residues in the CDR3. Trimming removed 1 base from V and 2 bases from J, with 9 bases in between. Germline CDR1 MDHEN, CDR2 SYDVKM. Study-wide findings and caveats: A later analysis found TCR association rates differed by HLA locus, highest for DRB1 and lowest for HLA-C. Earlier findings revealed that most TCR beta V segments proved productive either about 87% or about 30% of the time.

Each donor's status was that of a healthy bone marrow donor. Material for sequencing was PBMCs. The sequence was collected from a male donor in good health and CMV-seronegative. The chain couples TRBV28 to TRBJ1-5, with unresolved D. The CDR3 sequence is CASSLLSGGNQPQHF. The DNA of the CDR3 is TGTGCCAGCAGTTTATTATCCGGGGGCAATCAGCCCCAGCATTTT.